The 7 T cell receptor beta chains below all came from one sample that was sequenced in a study of beta chain features in type 1 diabetes. As every portion of the isolated RNA was reverse transcribed, the sequencing read expressed TCRB transcripts. Generated by immunoSEQ multiplex PCR, the TCRdb table keeps only in-frame clones and is missing some. The sample contains under 400,000 clones, 14% of which appear only once. Sequencing was done on a sample of central memory CD4+ T cells from blood. Source of these receptors: a man under 40 in good health.

This clone was seen ten or more times. This rearrangement joins TRBV28 to TRBJ2-7, with D unclear. Germline V gene sequence: CDR1 MDHEN, CDR2 SYDVKM. The germline V and J ends were trimmed by 4 bases and 6 bases, with 10 bases remaining between them. CDR3 length: 12 amino acids. CDR3 nucleotide sequence: TGTGCCAGCAGTTCCTCCGGGTTCGAGCAGTACGTC. Protein product: CASSSSGFEQYV.

The chain recombines TRBV11-3 with TRBJ1-4; no firm D call. The V end lost 2 bases, the J end lost 7 bases, and 5 bases lay between the germline ends. The CDR3 is 12 residues long. Looked up from germline, CDR1 is SGHNT and CDR2 is YENEEA. CDR3 sequence (DNA): TGTGCCAGCAGCTTAAGAGGTGAAAAACTGTTTTTT. Its protein is CASSLRGEKLFF.

This clone appeared many times. The chain uses TRBV6-1 and TRBJ2-7; D gene uncertain. CDR3 size: 12 residues. Germline assignment: CDR1 MNHNS and CDR2 SASEGT. V was clipped by 6 bases and J by 2 bases, with 8 bases between them. The CDR3 coding sequence is TGTGCCAGCAGGGACCTAGCCTACGAGCAGTACTTC. The encoded protein is CASRDLAYEQYF.

The chain recombines TRBV14 with TRBJ1-2; 7 nucleotides line up with TRBD1. This CDR3 spans 17 amino acids. Trimming cost V 4 bases and J 5 bases; bases outside gene matches: 16. The germline gives CDR1 SGHDN, CDR2 FVKESK. CDR3 coding DNA: TGTGCCAGCAGCCGGCGACAGGGTGGTGAGTCAAAGTATGGCTACACCTTC. Its protein product is CASSRRQGGESKYGYTF.

The chain links TRBV4-1 to TRBJ1-1; TRBD1 is a possible D gene (6 bases). V shed 0 bases and J shed 3 bases, with 14 bases lying between them. Germline V gene data show CDR1 as MGHRA and CDR2 as YSYEKL. The CDR3 spans 16 residues. The chain's CDR3 is CASSQDSPGAYTEAFF. Here the CDR3 DNA reads TGCGCCAGCAGCCAAGATAGTCCGGGGGCTTACACTGAAGCTTTCTTT.

V gene TRBV14 combines with J gene TRBJ2-5; no firm D call. The CDR3 contains 16 residues. V was shortened by 1 base and J by 5 bases, with 17 bases between the two germline ends. Germline V CDR1 and CDR2: SGHDN, FVKESK. CDR3 DNA: TGTGCCAGCAGCCAAGCCCACCCTAGGAAGGAGGAGACCCAGTACTTC. Translation: CASSQAHPRKEETQYF.

In this sample, this clone turned up a few times. V usage is TRBV2 and J usage is TRBJ2-5; 8 bases align to TRBD1. J gave up 1 base and V 6 bases, and 4 bases lay outside the gene matches. Germline values: CDR1 SNHLY, CDR2 FYNNEI. CDR3 length: 14 amino acids. In DNA form, the CDR3 reads TGTGCCAGCAGCCTCGGACAGGGCCAAGAGACCCAGTACTTC. Its protein is CASSLGQGQETQYF.